These 11 T cell receptor beta chains share one sample of origin, sequenced in a study of blood T cell repertoires in COVID-19. Only in-frame clones appear in the TCRdb table, and some are missing; sequencing was by immunoSEQ multiplex PCR. The sample carries about 270,000 clones, about 89% recorded once. Sequenced sample: peripheral blood. The source is a woman aged 60-70 years who had recovered from COVID-19.

This clone was counted only a few times. The chain combines TRBV6-1 with TRBJ2-7; D gene ambiguous. The germline gives CDR1 MNHNS, CDR2 SASEGT. CDR3 size: 16 residues. Trimming left V 1 base short and J 6 bases short, with 19 bases between. CDR3 protein: CASSEELTGYYREQYF. The CDR3 bases are TGTGCCAGCAGTGAAGAGCTGACTGGGTACTATCGCGAGCAGTACTTC.

V gene TRBV6-5 combines with J gene TRBJ1-2; TRBD1 matches 8 bases. Germline V CDR1 and CDR2: MNHEY, SVGAGI. The V segment lost 6 bases and the J segment 8 bases; nucleotides outside the gene matches: 11. The length of the CDR3 is 14 residues. CDR3 amino acids: CASRSRQGAGGYTF. Here the CDR3 DNA reads TGTGCCAGCAGGTCCCGGCAGGGGGCCGGGGGCTACACCTTC.

CDR3 bases: TGCGCCAGCAGCTTGGCAAAGATTAGCCAAGAAGCTTTCTTT. Amino acid sequence: CASSLAKISQEAFF. The gene calls are TRBV5-1 and TRBJ1-1, with unresolved D. CDR1 is SGHRS, CDR2 YFSETQ, per germline. V lost 0 bases, J lost 8 bases, and 14 bases lay in between. The CDR3 contains 14 residues. Together with reference TRBV5-1 and TRBJ1-1, the CDR3 gives the full variable domain: KAGVTQTPRYLIKTRGQQVTLSCSPISGHRSVSWYQQTPGQGLQFLFEYFSETQRNKGNFPGRFSGRQFSNSRSEMNVSTLELGDSALYLCASSLAKISQEAFFGQGTRLTVV.

This clone showed up just once. This sequence joins TRBV15 and TRBJ2-3; a weak D match, TRBD1 (7 bases). The germline gives CDR1 LNHNV, CDR2 YYDKDF (reference sequence). Trimming pared 0 bases from V and 2 bases from J, leaving 12 bases between. CDR3 length equals 16 residues. The CDR3 DNA follows: TGTGCCACCAGCAGAGATGGAGGGGGCCACACAGATACGCAGTATTTT. It specifies CATSRDGGGHTDTQYF.

The rearrangement joins TRBV6-5 to TRBJ1-1; D remains ambiguous. Germline CDR1 and CDR2: MNHEY and SVGAGI. V lost 5 bases, J lost 1 base, and 8 bases lay in between. The CDR3 runs to 13 residues. The CDR3 here is CASSPRKNTEAFF. CDR3 coding DNA: TGTGCCAGCAGTCCGAGAAAGAACACTGAAGCTTTCTTT.

This chain links TRBV27 with TRBJ1-3; D perhaps matches TRBD1 (6 bases). Trimming removed 2 bases at V and 0 bases at J, with 11 bases between. CDR1 is MNHEY, CDR2 SMNVEV, per germline (reference sequence). There are 16 residues in the CDR3. Here the CDR3 reads CASSLTSTGSGNTIYF. The CDR3 coding sequence is TGTGCCAGCAGTTTAACCTCGACAGGCTCTGGAAACACCATATATTTT.

The V gene is TRBV5-1, the J gene TRBJ2-7; TRBD1 is a possible D gene (5 bases). The CDR3 length is 14 residues. Germline CDR1 is SGHRS and CDR2 is YFSETQ. Trimming took off 0 bases at V and 1 base at J, with 8 bases between the two ends. This CDR3 reads CASSLGRASYEQYF. Written as DNA, the CDR3 is TGCGCCAGCAGCTTGGGCAGGGCATCCTACGAGCAGTACTTC.

This chain uses TRBV27 with TRBJ2-1, with TRBD1 as a possible D gene (5 bases). CDR1 is MNHEY and CDR2 is SMNVEV in the germline V gene (reference sequence). V dropped 4 bases and J dropped 0 bases, with 7 bases sitting between them. The CDR3 runs 14 residues. CDR3 in amino acids: CASSYQGSYNEQFF. CDR3 nucleotide sequence: TGTGCCAGCAGTTATCAGGGCTCCTACAATGAGCAGTTCTTC.

This chain links TRBV6-6 with TRBJ1-2, with a tentative D call TRBD1 (6 bases). The length of the CDR3 is 15 residues. V was shortened by 2 bases and J by 6 bases, with 16 bases between the two germline ends. From germline, CDR1 is MNHNY and CDR2 SVGAGI (reference sequence). The CDR3, as DNA: TGTGCCAGCAGTTACCCCCTGGACGGGACAAATGGCTACACCTTC. It encodes CASSYPLDGTNGYTF.

The chain employs TRBV7-3 and TRBJ2-7, with a weak D call TRBD1 (6 bases). CDR1 is SGHTA and CDR2 is FQGTGA in the germline V gene. The CDR3 sequence is 15 residues long. The ends were cut back, 0 bases at V and 0 bases at J, with 9 bases in the middle. CDR3 DNA sequence: TGTGCCAGCAGCTTAACCCCAGGGGACTCCTACGAGCAGTACTTC. This sequence encodes CASSLTPGDSYEQYF.

This sequence joins TRBV5-5 and TRBJ1-2; D is possibly TRBD1 (5 bases). V lost 1 base and J 4 bases, leaving 11 bases between the germline ends. The CDR3 has 14 amino acids. Germline V gives CDR1 SGHKS, CDR2 YYEKEE (reference sequence). The CDR3 nucleotides read TGTGCCAGCAGCTTGCCTCCAGGGATCTATGGCTACACCTTC. Protein: CASSLPPGIYGYTF.